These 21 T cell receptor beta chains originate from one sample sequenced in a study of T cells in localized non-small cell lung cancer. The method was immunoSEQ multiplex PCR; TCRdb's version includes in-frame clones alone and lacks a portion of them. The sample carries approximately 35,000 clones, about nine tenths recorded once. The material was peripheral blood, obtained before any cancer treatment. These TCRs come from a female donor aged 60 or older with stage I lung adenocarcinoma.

The CDR3 loop reads CASSLVGPGTEAFF. CDR3 bases: TGTGCCAGCAGCTTGGTGGGCCCGGGCACTGAAGCTTTCTTT. The rearrangement joins TRBV13 to TRBJ1-1; no reliable D call. Germline V CDR1 and CDR2: PRHDT, FYEKMQ (reference sequence). The CDR3 length is 14 residues. The V end lost 3 bases, the J end lost 4 bases, and 12 bases lay between the germline ends.

CDR3 nucleotides: TGTGCCAGCAGTTACACCGGGGAGCTGTTTTTT. It specifies CASSYTGELFF. The chain joins TRBV7-2 to TRBJ2-2; D not certain. Trimming shortened V by 6 bases and J by 3 bases, and 2 bases separated the two germline ends. This CDR3 is built from 11 residues. Looked up from germline, CDR1 is SGHTA and CDR2 is FQGNSA. The variable domain in full, completed from reference TRBV7-2 and TRBJ2-2, reads GAGVSQSPSNKVTEKGKDVELRCDPISGHTALYWYRQSLGQGLEFLIYFQGNSAPDKSGLPSDRFSAERTGGSVSTLTIQRTQQEDSAVYLCASSYTGELFFGEGSRLTVL.

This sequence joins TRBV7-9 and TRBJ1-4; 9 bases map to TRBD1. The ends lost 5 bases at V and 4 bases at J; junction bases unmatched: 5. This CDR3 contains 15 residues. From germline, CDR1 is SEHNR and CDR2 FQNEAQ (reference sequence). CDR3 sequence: CASSLDRGFNEKLFF. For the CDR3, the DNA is TGTGCCAGCAGCCTGGACAGGGGATTTAATGAAAAACTGTTTTTT.

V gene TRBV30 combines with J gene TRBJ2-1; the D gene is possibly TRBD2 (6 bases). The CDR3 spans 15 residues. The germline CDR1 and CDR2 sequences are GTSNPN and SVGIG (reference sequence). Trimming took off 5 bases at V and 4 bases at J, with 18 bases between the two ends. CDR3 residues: CAWGRGLSGYNEQFF. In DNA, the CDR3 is TGTGCCTGGGGAAGGGGACTCTCGGGGTACAATGAGCAGTTCTTC.

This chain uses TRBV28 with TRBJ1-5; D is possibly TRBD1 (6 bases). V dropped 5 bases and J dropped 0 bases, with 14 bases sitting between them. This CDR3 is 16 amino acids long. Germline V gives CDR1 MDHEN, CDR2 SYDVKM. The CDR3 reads CASSRLDRDSNQPQHF. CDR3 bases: TGTGCCAGCAGTCGTCTGGACAGAGATAGCAATCAGCCCCAGCATTTT.

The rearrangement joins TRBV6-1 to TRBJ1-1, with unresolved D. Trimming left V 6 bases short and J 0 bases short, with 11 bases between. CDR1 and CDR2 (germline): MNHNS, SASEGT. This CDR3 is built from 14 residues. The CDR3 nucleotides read TGTGCCAGCAGGGCCGGTGAGGTGAACACTGAAGCTTTCTTT. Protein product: CASRAGEVNTEAFF.

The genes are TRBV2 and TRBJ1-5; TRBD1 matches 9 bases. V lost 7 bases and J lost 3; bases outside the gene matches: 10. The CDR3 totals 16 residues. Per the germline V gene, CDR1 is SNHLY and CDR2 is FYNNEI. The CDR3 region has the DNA TGTGCCAGCAATGGACAGGGGCGAGGCGACAATCAGCCCCAGCATTTT. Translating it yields CASNGQGRGDNQPQHF.

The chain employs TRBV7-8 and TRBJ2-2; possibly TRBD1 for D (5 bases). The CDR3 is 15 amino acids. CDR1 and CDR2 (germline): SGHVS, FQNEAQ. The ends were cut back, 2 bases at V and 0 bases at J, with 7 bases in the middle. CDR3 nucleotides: TGTGCCAGCAGCTTATCCAGGGCGAACACCGGGGAGCTGTTTTTT. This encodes CASSLSRANTGELFF.

CDR3 amino acids: CASRYRTDNEQFF. The CDR3 nucleotides read TGCGCCAGCAGATACCGGACCGACAATGAGCAGTTCTTC. V gene TRBV5-1 combines with J gene TRBJ2-1, with D unresolved. The V gene lost 5 bases and the J gene lost 5 bases, with 11 bases spanning the gap. The CDR3 is 13 amino acids. CDR1 SGHRS and CDR2 YFSETQ come from the germline V gene.

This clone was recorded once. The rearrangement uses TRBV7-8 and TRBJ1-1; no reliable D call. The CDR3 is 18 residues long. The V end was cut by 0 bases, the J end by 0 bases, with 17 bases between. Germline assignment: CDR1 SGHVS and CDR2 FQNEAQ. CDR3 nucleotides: TGTGCCAGCAGCTTAGCCCAGGTGGGAGGAGCTATGAACACTGAAGCTTTCTTT. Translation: CASSLAQVGGAMNTEAFF.

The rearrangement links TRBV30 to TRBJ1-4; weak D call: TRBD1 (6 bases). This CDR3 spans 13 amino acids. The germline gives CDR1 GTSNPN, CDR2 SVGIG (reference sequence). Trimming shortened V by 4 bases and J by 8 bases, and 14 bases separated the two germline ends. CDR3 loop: CAWNGGFNEKLFF. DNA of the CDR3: TGTGCCTGGAATGGGGGCTTTAACGAAAAACTGTTTTTT.

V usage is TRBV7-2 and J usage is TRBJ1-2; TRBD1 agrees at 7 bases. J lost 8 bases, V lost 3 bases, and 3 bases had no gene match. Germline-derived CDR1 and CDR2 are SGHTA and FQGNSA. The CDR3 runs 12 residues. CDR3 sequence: CASSFTGDGYTF. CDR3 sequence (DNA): TGTGCCAGCAGCTTTACAGGGGACGGCTACACCTTC.

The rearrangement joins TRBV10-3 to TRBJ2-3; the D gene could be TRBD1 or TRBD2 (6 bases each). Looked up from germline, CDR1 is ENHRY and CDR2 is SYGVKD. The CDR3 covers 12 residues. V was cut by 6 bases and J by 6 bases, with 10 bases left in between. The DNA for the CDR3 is TGTGCCATCAGGGAGGGGGATGATACGCAGTATTTT. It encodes CAIREGDDTQYF.

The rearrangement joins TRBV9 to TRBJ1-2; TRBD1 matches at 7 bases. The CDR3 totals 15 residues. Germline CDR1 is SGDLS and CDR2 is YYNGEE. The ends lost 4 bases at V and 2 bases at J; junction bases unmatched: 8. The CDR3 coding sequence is TGTGCCAGCAGCCCCGGGGGGACAGTCAACTATGGCTACACCTTC. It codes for CASSPGGTVNYGYTF.

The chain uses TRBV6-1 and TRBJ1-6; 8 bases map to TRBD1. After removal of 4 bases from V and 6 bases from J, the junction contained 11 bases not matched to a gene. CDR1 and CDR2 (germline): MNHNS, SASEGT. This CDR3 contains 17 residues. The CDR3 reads CASSVQTGVGRNSPLHF. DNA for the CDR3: TGTGCCAGCAGTGTACAGACAGGGGTGGGACGTAATTCACCCCTCCACTTT.

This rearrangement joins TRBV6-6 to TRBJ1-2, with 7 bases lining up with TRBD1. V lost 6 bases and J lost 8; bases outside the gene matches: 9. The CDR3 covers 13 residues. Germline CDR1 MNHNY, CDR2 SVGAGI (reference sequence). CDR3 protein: CASSSTGFQGYTF. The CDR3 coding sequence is TGTGCCAGCAGCTCGACAGGGTTTCAGGGCTACACCTTC.

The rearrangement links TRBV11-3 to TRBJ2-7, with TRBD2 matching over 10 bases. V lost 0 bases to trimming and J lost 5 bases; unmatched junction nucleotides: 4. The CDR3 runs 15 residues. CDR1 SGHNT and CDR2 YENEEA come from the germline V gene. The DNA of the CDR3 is TGTGCCAGCAGCTTAGAGGCTAGCGGGGGAAACGAGCAGTACTTC. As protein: CASSLEASGGNEQYF.

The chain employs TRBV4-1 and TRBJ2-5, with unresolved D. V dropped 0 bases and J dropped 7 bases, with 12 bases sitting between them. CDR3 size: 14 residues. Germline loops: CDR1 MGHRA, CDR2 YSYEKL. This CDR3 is CASSQEWSPGTQYF. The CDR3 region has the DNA TGCGCCAGCAGCCAAGAGTGGTCCCCGGGGACCCAGTACTTC.

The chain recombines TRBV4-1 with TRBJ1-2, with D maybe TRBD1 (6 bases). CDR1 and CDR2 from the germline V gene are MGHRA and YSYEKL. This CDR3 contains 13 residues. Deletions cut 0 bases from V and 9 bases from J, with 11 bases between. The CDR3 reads CASSQDGRGRYTF. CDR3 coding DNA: TGCGCCAGCAGCCAAGATGGCAGGGGCCGCTACACCTTC.

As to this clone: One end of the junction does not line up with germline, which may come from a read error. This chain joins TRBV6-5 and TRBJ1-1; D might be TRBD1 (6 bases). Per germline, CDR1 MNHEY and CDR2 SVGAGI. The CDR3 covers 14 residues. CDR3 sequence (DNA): TGTGCCAGCAGTACCCAGGGGATGAAGACTGAAGCTTTCTTT. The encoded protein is CASSTQGMKTEAFF.

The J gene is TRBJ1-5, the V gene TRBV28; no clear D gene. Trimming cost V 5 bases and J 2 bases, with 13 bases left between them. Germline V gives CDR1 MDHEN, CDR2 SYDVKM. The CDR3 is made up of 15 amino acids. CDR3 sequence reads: CASSPDVLGNQPQHF. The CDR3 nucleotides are TGTGCCAGCAGTCCGGACGTCTTAGGCAATCAGCCCCAGCATTTT.